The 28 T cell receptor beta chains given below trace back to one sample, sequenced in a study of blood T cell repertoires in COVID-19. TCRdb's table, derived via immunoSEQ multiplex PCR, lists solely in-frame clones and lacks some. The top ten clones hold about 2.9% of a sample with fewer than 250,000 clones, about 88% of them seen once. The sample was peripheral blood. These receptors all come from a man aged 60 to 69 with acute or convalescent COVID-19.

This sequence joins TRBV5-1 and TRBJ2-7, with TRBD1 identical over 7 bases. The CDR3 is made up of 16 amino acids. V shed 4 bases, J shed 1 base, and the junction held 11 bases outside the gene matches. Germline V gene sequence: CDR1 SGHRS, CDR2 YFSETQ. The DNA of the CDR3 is TGCGCCAGCAGCCCAGGTCACGGGACAGCATCCTACGAGCAGTACTTC. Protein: CASSPGHGTASYEQYF.

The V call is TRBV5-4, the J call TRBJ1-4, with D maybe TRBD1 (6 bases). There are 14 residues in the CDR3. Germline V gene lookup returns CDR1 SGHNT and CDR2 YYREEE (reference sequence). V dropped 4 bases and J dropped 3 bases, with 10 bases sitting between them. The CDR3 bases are TGTGCCAGCAGCCAGACAGGCCCTAATGAAAAACTGTTTTTT. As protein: CASSQTGPNEKLFF.

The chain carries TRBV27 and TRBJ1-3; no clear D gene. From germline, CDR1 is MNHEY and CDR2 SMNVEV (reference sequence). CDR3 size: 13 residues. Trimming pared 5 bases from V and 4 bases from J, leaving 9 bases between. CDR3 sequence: CASSLREGNTIYF. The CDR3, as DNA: TGTGCCAGCAGTCTCCGGGAAGGAAACACCATATATTTT.

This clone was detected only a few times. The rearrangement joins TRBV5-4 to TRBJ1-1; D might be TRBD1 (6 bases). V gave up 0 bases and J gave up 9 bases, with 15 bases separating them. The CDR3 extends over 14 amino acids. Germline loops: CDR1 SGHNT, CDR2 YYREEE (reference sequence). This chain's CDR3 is CASSLENLGQQAFF. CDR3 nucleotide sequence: TGTGCCAGCAGCTTGGAGAATCTAGGACAGCAAGCTTTCTTT.

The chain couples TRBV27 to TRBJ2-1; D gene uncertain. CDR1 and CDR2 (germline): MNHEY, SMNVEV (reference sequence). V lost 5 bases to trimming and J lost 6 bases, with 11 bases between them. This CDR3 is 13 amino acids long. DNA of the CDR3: TGTGCCAGCAGTGGTGGGTGGAGCAATGAGCAGTTCTTC. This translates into CASSGGWSNEQFF.

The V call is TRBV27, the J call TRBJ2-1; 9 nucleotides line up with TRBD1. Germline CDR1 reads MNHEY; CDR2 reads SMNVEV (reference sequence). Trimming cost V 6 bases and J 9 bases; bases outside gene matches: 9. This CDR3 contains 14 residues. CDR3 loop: CASSLNRGRGEQFF. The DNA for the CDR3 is TGTGCCAGCAGCCTAAACAGGGGGCGGGGTGAGCAGTTCTTC.

The CDR3, as DNA: TGCGCCAGCAGTGATAGACGGGGGGGCGGCAATGAGCAGTTCTTC. Its protein product is CASSDRRGGGNEQFF. V and J are TRBV10-2 and TRBJ2-1, with 8 nucleotides matching TRBD2. Unmatched junction bases numbered 7, after V lost 3 bases and J lost 6 bases. Per the germline V gene, CDR1 is WSHSY and CDR2 is SAAADI. The CDR3 consists of 15 residues.

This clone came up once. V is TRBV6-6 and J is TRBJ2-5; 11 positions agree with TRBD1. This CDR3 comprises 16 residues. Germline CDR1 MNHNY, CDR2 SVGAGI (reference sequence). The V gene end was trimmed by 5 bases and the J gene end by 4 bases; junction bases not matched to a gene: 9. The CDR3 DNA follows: TGTGCCAGCAGTACTACTAGGACAGGGGGCGGAGAGACCCAGTACTTC. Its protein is CASSTTRTGGGETQYF.

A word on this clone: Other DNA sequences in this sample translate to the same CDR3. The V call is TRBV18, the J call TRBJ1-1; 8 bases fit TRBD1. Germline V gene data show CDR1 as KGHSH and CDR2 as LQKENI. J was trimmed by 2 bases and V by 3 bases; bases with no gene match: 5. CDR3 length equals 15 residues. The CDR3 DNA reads TGTGCCAGCTCACCTGGACAGGGTGGTAACACTGAAGCTTTCTTT. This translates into CASSPGQGGNTEAFF.

CDR3 protein: CAWNRRDRGSSYGYTF. The DNA for the CDR3 is TGTGCCTGGAACCGCCGGGACAGGGGGTCTTCCTATGGCTACACCTTC. V is TRBV30 and J is TRBJ1-2, with 11 bases matching TRBD1. Germline assignment: CDR1 GTSNPN and CDR2 SVGIG (reference sequence). The CDR3 extends over 16 amino acids. With 4 bases clipped from V and 4 bases from J, the junction kept 11 bases outside the gene matches.

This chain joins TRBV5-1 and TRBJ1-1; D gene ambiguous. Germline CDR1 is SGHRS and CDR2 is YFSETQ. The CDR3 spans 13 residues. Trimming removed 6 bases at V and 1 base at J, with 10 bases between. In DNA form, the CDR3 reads TGCGCCAGCACCGTGTGGCCGAACACTGAAGCTTTCTTT. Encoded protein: CASTVWPNTEAFF.

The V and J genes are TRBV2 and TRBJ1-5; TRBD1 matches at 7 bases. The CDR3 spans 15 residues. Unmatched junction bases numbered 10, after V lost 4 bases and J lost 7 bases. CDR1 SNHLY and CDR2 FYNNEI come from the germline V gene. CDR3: CASSGPGQRNQPQHF. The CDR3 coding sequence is TGTGCCAGCAGTGGACCGGGACAGAGAAACCAGCCCCAGCATTTT.

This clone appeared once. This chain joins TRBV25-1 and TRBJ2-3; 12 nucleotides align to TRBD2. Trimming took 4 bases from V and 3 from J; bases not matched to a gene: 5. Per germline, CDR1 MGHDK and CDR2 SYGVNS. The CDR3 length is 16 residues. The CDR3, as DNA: TGTGCCAGCAGTGTCCGCACTAGCGGGGGGACAGATACGCAGTATTTT. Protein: CASSVRTSGGTDTQYF.

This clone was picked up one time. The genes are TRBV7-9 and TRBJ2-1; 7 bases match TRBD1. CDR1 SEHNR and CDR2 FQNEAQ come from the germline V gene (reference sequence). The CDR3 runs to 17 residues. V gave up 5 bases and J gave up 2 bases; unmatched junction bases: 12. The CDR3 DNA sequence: TGTGCCAGCAGCGGGATTCGCAGGGGGATCGCCTACAATGAGCAGTTCTTC. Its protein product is CASSGIRRGIAYNEQFF.

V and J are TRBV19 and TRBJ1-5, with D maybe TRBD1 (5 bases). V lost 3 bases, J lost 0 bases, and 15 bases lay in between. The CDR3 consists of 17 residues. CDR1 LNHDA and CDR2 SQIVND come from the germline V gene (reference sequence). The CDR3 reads CASSIGGGGYSNQPQHF. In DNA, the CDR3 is TGTGCCAGTAGTATTGGGGGGGGAGGGTATAGCAATCAGCCCCAGCATTTT.

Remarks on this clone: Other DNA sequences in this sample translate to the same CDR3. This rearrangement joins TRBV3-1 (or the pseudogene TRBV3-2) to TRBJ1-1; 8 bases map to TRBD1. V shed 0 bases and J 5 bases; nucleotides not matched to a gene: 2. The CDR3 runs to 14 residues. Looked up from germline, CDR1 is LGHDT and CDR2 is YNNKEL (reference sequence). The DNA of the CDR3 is TGTGCCAGCAGCCAAGACAGGGGGCTTACTGAAGCTTTCTTT. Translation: CASSQDRGLTEAFF.

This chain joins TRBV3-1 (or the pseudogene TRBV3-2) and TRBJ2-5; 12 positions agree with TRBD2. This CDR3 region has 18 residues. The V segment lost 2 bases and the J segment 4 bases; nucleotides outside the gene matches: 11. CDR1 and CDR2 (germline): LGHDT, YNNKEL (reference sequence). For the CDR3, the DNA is TGTGCCAGCAGCCAAAACCCAAGACTAGCGGGGGCCCCAGAGACCCAGTACTTC. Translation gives CASSQNPRLAGAPETQYF.

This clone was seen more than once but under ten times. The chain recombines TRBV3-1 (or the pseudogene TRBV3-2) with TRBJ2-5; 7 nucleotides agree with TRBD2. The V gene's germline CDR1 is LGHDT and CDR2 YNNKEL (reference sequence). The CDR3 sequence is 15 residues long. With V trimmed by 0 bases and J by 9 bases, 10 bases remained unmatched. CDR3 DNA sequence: TGTGCCAGCAGCCAAGATCCCGCGGCCGCGGGGGCCCAGTACTTC. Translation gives CASSQDPAAAGAQYF.

This CDR3 reads CASSAWTGTGEKLFF. The CDR3 region has the DNA TGTGCCAGCAGCGCTTGGACAGGGACGGGTGAAAAACTGTTTTTT. The J gene is TRBJ1-4, the V gene TRBV9, with 8 bases aligning to TRBD1. V dropped 3 bases and J dropped 7; count of bases not matched to a gene: 8. The CDR3 loop spans 15 amino acids. CDR1 is SGDLS, CDR2 YYNGEE, per germline.

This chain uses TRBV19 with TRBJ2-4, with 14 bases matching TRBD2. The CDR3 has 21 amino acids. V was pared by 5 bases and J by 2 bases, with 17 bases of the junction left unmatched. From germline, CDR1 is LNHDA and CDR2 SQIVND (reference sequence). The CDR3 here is CASSLDRTSGGSASSKNIQYF. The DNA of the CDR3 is TGTGCCAGTAGTCTTGATAGGACTAGCGGGGGGTCGGCGTCTTCCAAAAACATTCAGTACTTC.

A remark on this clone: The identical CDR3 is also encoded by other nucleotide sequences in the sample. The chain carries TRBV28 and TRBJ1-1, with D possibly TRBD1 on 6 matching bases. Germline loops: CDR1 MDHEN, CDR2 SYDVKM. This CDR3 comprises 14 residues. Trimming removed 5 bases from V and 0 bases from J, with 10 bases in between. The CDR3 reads CASSLRTVNTEAFF. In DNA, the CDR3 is TGTGCCAGCAGTCTGAGGACAGTGAACACTGAAGCTTTCTTT.

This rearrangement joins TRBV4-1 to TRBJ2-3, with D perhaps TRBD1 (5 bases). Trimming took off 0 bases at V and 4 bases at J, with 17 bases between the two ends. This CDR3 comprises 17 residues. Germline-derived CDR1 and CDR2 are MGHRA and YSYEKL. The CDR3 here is CASSQDVGQLNADTQYF. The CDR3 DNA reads TGCGCCAGCAGCCAAGATGTGGGGCAGTTGAACGCAGATACGCAGTATTTT.

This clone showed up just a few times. CDR3 residues: CASSPPGTGRMRAYEQYF. CDR3 nucleotide sequence: TGTGCCAGCAGCCCTCCGGGGACAGGAAGGATGCGAGCCTACGAGCAGTACTTC. The rearrangement joins TRBV7-8 to TRBJ2-7; 8 nucleotides align to TRBD1. V was clipped by 5 bases and J by 2 bases; unmatched bases: 17. In germline, CDR1 is SGHVS, CDR2 FQNEAQ. The CDR3 covers 18 residues.

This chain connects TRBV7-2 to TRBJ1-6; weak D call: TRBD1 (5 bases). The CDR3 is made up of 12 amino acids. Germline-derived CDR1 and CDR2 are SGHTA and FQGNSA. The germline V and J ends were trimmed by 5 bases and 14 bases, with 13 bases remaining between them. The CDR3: CASSAAGLTLHF. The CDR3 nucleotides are TGTGCCAGCAGCGCCGCGGGACTAACCCTCCACTTT.

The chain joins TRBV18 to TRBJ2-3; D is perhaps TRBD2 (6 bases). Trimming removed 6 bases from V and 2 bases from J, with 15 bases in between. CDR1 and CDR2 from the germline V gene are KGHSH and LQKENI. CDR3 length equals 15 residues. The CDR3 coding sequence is TGTGCCAGCTCTACCCGGAGGGGAGCCACAGATACGCAGTATTTT. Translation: CASSTRRGATDTQYF.

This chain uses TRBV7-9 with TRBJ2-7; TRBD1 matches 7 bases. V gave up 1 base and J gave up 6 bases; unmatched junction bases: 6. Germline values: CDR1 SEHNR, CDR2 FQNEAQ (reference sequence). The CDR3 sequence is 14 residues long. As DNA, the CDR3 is TGTGCCAGCAGCTTAGGCCCAGGGGGTAGCGAGCAGTACTTC. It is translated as CASSLGPGGSEQYF.

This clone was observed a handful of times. The CDR3 DNA sequence: TGTGCCAGCAGCCCTAGTATGCTCGGCGAGCAGTACTTC. Its protein is CASSPSMLGEQYF. V and J are TRBV7-9 and TRBJ2-7, with D unresolved. Trimming took 5 bases from V and 6 from J, leaving 14 bases between them. The CDR3 has 13 residues. Germline-derived CDR1 and CDR2 are SEHNR and FQNEAQ (reference sequence).

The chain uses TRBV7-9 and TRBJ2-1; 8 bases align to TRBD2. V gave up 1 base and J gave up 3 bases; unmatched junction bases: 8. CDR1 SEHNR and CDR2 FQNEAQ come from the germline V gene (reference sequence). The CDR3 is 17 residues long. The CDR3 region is CASSLGARGVRYNEQFF. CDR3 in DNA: TGTGCCAGCAGCTTAGGGGCGCGGGGGGTACGCTACAATGAGCAGTTCTTC.